These 31 T cell receptor beta chains came from one sample sequenced in a study of blood T cell repertoires in COVID-19. Method: immunoSEQ multiplex PCR; TCRdb's copy keeps in-frame clones and lacks some. The data hold 200,000 to 300,000 clones, with around 89% observed a single time. The sequencing sample was made of PBMCs or T cells enriched from blood (not recorded which). The source of these receptors is a young woman who had recovered from COVID-19.

The J gene is TRBJ2-5, the V gene TRBV30, with D possibly matching TRBD2 (6 bases). V was trimmed by 4 bases and J by 1 base, leaving 10 bases between them. CDR3 size: 13 residues. Germline CDR1 GTSNPN, CDR2 SVGIG (reference sequence). CDR3 bases: TGTGCCTGGACCCCTAGCGCCCAAGAGACCCAGTACTTC. This translates into CAWTPSAQETQYF. The variable domain in full, with the rest retrieved from reference TRBV30 and TRBJ2-5, is SQTIHQWPATLVQPVGSPLSLECTVEGTSNPNLYWYRQAAGRGLQLLFYSVGIGQISSEVPQNLSASRPQDRQFILSSKKLLLSDSGFYLCAWTPSAQETQYFGPGTRLLVL.

J is TRBJ2-7 and V is TRBV2, with D perhaps matching TRBD2 (5 bases). The CDR3 loop spans 12 amino acids. Germline CDR1 reads SNHLY; CDR2 reads FYNNEI. V was shortened by 6 bases and J by 4 bases, with 10 bases between the two germline ends. This chain's CDR3 is CASRETGYEQYF. The CDR3 DNA follows: TGTGCCAGCAGGGAGACGGGATACGAGCAGTACTTC.

J is TRBJ1-2 and V is TRBV25-1, with 9 bases aligning to TRBD1. This CDR3 is 14 amino acids long. From germline, CDR1 is MGHDK and CDR2 SYGVNS. V shed 5 bases and J 6 bases; nucleotides not matched to a gene: 7. CDR3 sequence reads: CASSSTGGSDGYTF. The CDR3 DNA reads TGTGCCAGCAGTAGCACAGGGGGCTCTGATGGCTACACCTTC.

The chain uses TRBV4-1 and TRBJ2-2; 8 nucleotides match TRBD2. The germline CDR1 and CDR2 sequences are MGHRA and YSYEKL. The CDR3 covers 16 residues. With 7 bases clipped from V and 5 bases from J, the junction kept 12 bases outside the gene matches. The CDR3 sequence is CASTTLGSGMTGELFF. The CDR3 DNA sequence: TGCGCCAGCACCACCCTGGGTAGCGGGATGACCGGGGAGCTGTTTTTT.

The chain combines TRBV28 with TRBJ1-2; a possible D gene is TRBD1 (6 bases). The CDR3 totals 14 residues. V gave up 3 bases and J gave up 0 bases, with 8 bases separating them. Looked up from germline, CDR1 is MDHEN and CDR2 is SYDVKM. The CDR3 region has the DNA TGTGCCAGCAGTTTTACAGGGCCTAACTATGGCTACACCTTC. Its protein is CASSFTGPNYGYTF.

The V and J genes are TRBV28 and TRBJ2-1, with 7 bases that match TRBD1. From germline, CDR1 is MDHEN and CDR2 SYDVKM. V lost 7 bases to trimming and J lost 7 bases; unmatched junction nucleotides: 10. The CDR3 contains 14 residues. Here the CDR3 reads CASKNPGQWNEQFF. The DNA of the CDR3 is TGTGCCAGCAAGAATCCGGGACAGTGGAATGAGCAGTTCTTC.

In DNA, the CDR3 is TGTGCCAGCAGCCCCGGGAGCGGGGTTACCTACGAGCAGTACTTC. The encoded protein is CASSPGSGVTYEQYF. The chain carries TRBV13 and TRBJ2-7; 7 nucleotides agree with TRBD2. In germline, CDR1 is PRHDT, CDR2 FYEKMQ (reference sequence). The junction had 9 bases not matched to a gene; V was cut back by 5 bases and J by 2 bases. CDR3 length: 15 residues.

V is TRBV9 and J is TRBJ2-3; possibly TRBD2 for D (5 bases). The CDR3 totals 16 residues. V gave up 4 bases and J gave up 2 bases, with 17 bases separating them. Per the germline V gene, CDR1 is SGDLS and CDR2 is YYNGEE. Written as DNA, the CDR3 is TGTGCCAGCAGCCGTAGCACGAGCGGCTTCACAGATACGCAGTATTTT. It specifies CASSRSTSGFTDTQYF.

The genes are TRBV3-1 (or the pseudogene TRBV3-2) and TRBJ2-5, with D hard to call. The CDR3 contains 8 residues. V lost 11 bases to trimming and J lost 6 bases, with 4 bases between them. Germline CDR1 is LGHDT and CDR2 is YNNKEL (reference sequence). The chain's CDR3 is CAPKTQYF. As DNA, the CDR3 is TGTGCCCCCAAGACCCAGTACTTC.

The chain combines TRBV9 with TRBJ1-3; D is uncertain. V lost 4 bases, J lost 3 bases, and 14 bases lay in between. Germline loops: CDR1 SGDLS, CDR2 YYNGEE. The CDR3 is 15 amino acids. This CDR3 is CASSNTVLNGNTIYF. The CDR3 coding sequence is TGTGCCAGCAGCAACACAGTCTTAAATGGAAACACCATATATTTT. Together with reference TRBV9 and TRBJ1-3, the CDR3 gives the full variable domain: DSGVTQTPKHLITATGQRVTLRCSPRSGDLSVYWYQQSLDQGLQFLIQYYNGEERAKGNILERFSAQQFPDLHSELNLSSLELGDSALYFCASSNTVLNGNTIYFGEGSWLTVV.

The chain is built from TRBV6-2 or TRBV6-3 and TRBJ1-1, with 7 bases lining up with TRBD1. With 8 bases clipped from V and 6 bases from J, the junction kept 15 bases outside the gene matches. CDR3 length equals 15 residues. Germline V gene lookup returns CDR1 MNHEY and CDR2 SVGEGT. CDR3 sequence reads: CASGPAWGQISEAFF. In nucleotides, the CDR3 is TGTGCCAGCGGCCCCGCTTGGGGACAGATCTCTGAAGCTTTCTTT.

The chain combines TRBV2 with TRBJ2-1, with D possibly matching TRBD2 (5 bases). The germline V and J ends were trimmed by 5 bases and 9 bases, with 11 bases remaining between them. Germline V gene sequence: CDR1 SNHLY, CDR2 FYNNEI. The CDR3 sequence is 12 residues long. This CDR3 reads CASSRSGSEQFF. The CDR3 DNA follows: TGTGCCAGCAGTCGTAGTGGGAGTGAGCAGTTCTTC.

This clone has just one count. The rearrangement joins TRBV4-1 to TRBJ1-1; D gene ambiguous. Trimming removed 0 bases from V and 6 bases from J, with 17 bases in between. This CDR3 comprises 16 residues. Germline V gene lookup returns CDR1 MGHRA and CDR2 YSYEKL. The CDR3 sequence is CASSQEAAETYPEAFF. The CDR3 nucleotides are TGCGCCAGCAGCCAAGAAGCCGCGGAGACCTACCCTGAAGCTTTCTTT.

The rearrangement links TRBV4-2 to TRBJ2-1; 9 nucleotides match TRBD2. Germline trimming cut 5 bases from V and 8 bases from J; bases unmatched to any gene: 7. Germline lookup yields CDR1 LGHNA and CDR2 YNFKEQ. The CDR3 loop spans 14 amino acids. The CDR3 protein is CASSFQREVDEQFF. In DNA, the CDR3 is TGTGCCAGCAGCTTTCAGCGGGAGGTTGATGAGCAGTTCTTC.

The V call is TRBV5-1, the J call TRBJ2-1, with TRBD2 matching over 8 bases. The junction had 7 bases not matched to a gene; V was cut back by 1 base and J by 7 bases. The germline CDR1 and CDR2 sequences are SGHRS and YFSETQ. This CDR3 has 15 residues. The CDR3 DNA reads as TGCGCCAGCAGCTTGCGAGCGGGAGCTTATAATGAGCAGTTCTTC. This sequence encodes CASSLRAGAYNEQFF. Full variable domain (outside the CDR3, taken from reference TRBV5-1 and TRBJ2-1): KAGVTQTPRYLIKTRGQQVTLSCSPISGHRSVSWYQQTPGQGLQFLFEYFSETQRNKGNFPGRFSGRQFSNSRSEMNVSTLELGDSALYLCASSLRAGAYNEQFFGPGTRLTVL.

CDR3 amino acids: CASSLGGRETQYF. The CDR3 DNA sequence: TGTGCCAGCAGTTTGGGGGGGAGGGAGACCCAGTACTTC. This sequence joins TRBV28 and TRBJ2-5; 7 bases map to TRBD2. Germline assignment: CDR1 MDHEN and CDR2 SYDVKM. This CDR3 is 13 amino acids long. J lost 5 bases, V lost 3 bases, and 3 bases had no gene match.

This chain links TRBV7-9 with TRBJ2-1, with 10 positions matching TRBD2. The trim removed 6 bases at V and 1 base at J, leaving 6 bases unmatched. CDR1 and CDR2 from the germline V gene are SEHNR and FQNEAQ (reference sequence). This CDR3 is built from 16 residues. The CDR3 is CASRLPSGSSYNEQFF. The CDR3 region has the DNA TGTGCCAGCAGATTACCTAGCGGGAGTTCCTACAATGAGCAGTTCTTC.

V is TRBV5-6 and J is TRBJ2-5; maybe TRBD1 (5 bases). V lost 0 bases to trimming and J lost 5 bases, with 5 bases between them. The CDR3 is made up of 12 amino acids. Germline V gene sequence: CDR1 SGHDT, CDR2 YYEEEE. The CDR3 region has the DNA TGTGCCAGCAGCTTGGCAGGGGAGACCCAGTACTTC. Translated: CASSLAGETQYF. The full variable domain, in which reference TRBV5-6 and TRBJ2-5 provide the parts outside the CDR3, is DAGVTQSPTHLIKTRGQQVTLRCSPKSGHDTVSWYQQALGQGPQFIFQYYEEEERQRGNFPDRFSGHQFPNYSSELNVNALLLGDSALYLCASSLAGETQYFGPGTRLLVL.

This chain connects TRBV7-9 to TRBJ1-2, with TRBD1 matching over 11 bases. Germline CDR1 is SEHNR and CDR2 is FQNEAQ (reference sequence). CDR3 length: 17 amino acids. The trim removed 1 base at V and 8 bases at J, leaving 12 bases unmatched. The CDR3 spells CASSLDILDRGPTGYTF. CDR3 DNA: TGTGCCAGCAGCTTAGATATTCTGGACAGGGGGCCGACGGGCTACACCTTC. The full variable domain, rest sourced from reference TRBV7-9 and TRBJ1-2, is DTGVSQNPRHKITKRGQNVTFRCDPISEHNRLYWYRQTLGQGPEFLTYFQNEAQLEKSRLLSDRFSAERPKGSFSTLEIQRTEQGDSAMYLCASSLDILDRGPTGYTFGSGTRLTVV.

This clone is a singleton in its sample. This chain's CDR3 is CASSLDRQGDLGANVLTF. The CDR3 coding sequence is TGTGCCAGCAGCTTAGATCGACAGGGTGACTTAGGGGCCAACGTCCTGACTTTC. The V gene is TRBV7-8, the J gene TRBJ2-6, with TRBD1 identical over 7 bases. Germline lookup yields CDR1 SGHVS and CDR2 FQNEAQ. The CDR3 is 18 residues long. Trimming cost V 1 base and J 4 bases; bases outside gene matches: 10.

The V call is TRBV5-1, the J call TRBJ1-2; unclear D gene. Germline CDR1 reads SGHRS; CDR2 reads YFSETQ. The CDR3 length is 11 residues. Trimming cost V 0 bases and J 8 bases, with 5 bases left between them. The CDR3 spells CASSLGQGYTF. The CDR3 coding sequence is TGCGCCAGCAGCTTGGGGCAGGGCTACACCTTC.

The genes are TRBV27 and TRBJ1-5; TRBD1 matches 8 bases. The trim removed 7 bases at V and 7 bases at J, leaving 9 bases unmatched. The length of the CDR3 is 14 residues. In germline, CDR1 is MNHEY, CDR2 SMNVEV (reference sequence). CDR3 DNA sequence: TGTGCCAGCAATCCCGCGACAGGGGTGCAGCCCCAGCATTTT. Translating it yields CASNPATGVQPQHF.

This rearrangement joins TRBV9 to TRBJ1-1, with D possibly matching TRBD1 (6 bases). Germline-derived CDR1 and CDR2 are SGDLS and YYNGEE. CDR3 length equals 15 residues. The V end was cut by 4 bases, the J end by 2 bases, with 15 bases between. CDR3 bases: TGTGCCAGCAGCTCACATGGCAGGGGTAACACTGAAGCTTTCTTT. Translation: CASSSHGRGNTEAFF.

About this clone: The junction differs from germline at one of its ends, possibly a read error. The chain links TRBV28 to TRBJ2-6; D is uncertain. Germline lookup yields CDR1 MDHEN and CDR2 SYDVKM. The CDR3 runs 13 residues. The CDR3 nucleotides read TGTGCCACCAGTCTCTCTGGGGCCAACGTCCTGACTTTC. Residues: CATSLSGANVLTF.

The J gene is TRBJ2-7, the V gene TRBV28; TRBD1 aligns across 9 bases. CDR1 and CDR2 (germline): MDHEN, SYDVKM. V lost 3 bases, J lost 8 bases, and 11 bases stayed unmatched. CDR3 length: 15 amino acids. The CDR3 nucleotides read TGTGCCAGCAGTTTGTCCGACAGGGGGGCTTATCAGCAGTACTTC. Protein product: CASSLSDRGAYQQYF.

V gene TRBV20-1 combines with J gene TRBJ1-5; D remains ambiguous. In germline, CDR1 is DFQATT, CDR2 SNEGSKA (reference sequence). The CDR3 is 11 amino acids. CDR3 loop: CMFGSNQPQHF. CDR3 nucleotide sequence: TGCATGTTTGGCAGCAATCAGCCCCAGCATTTT.

The V gene is TRBV7-2, the J gene TRBJ1-3; unclear D gene. This CDR3 has 19 residues. Trimming took 1 base from V and 1 from J, leaving 20 bases between them. Germline V gives CDR1 SGHTA, CDR2 FQGNSA. CDR3 DNA: TGTGCCAGCAGCTTAGAGCTCGGGTTCGTCCCCTCTTCTGGAAACACCATATATTTT. Protein: CASSLELGFVPSSGNTIYF.

The V gene is TRBV4-3, the J gene TRBJ1-1; possible D gene TRBD1, 6 bases. Trimming pared 0 bases from V and 8 bases from J, leaving 25 bases between. CDR1 is LGHNA, CDR2 YSLEER, per germline. The CDR3 extends over 18 amino acids. In DNA, the CDR3 is TGCGCCAGCAGCCAAGATTCTAGGGGGGGCGAATTGGAAAGGGAAGCTTTCTTT. Residues: CASSQDSRGGELEREAFF.

V gene TRBV28 combines with J gene TRBJ2-7; 7 bases are a match to TRBD2. V was pared by 6 bases and J by 2 bases, with 10 bases of the junction left unmatched. This CDR3 comprises 15 residues. Germline CDR1 reads MDHEN; CDR2 reads SYDVKM. The CDR3 DNA reads TGTGCCAGCAGGCGTACTAGCGCGTCCACCTACGAGCAGTACTTC. Translated: CASRRTSASTYEQYF. Complete variable domain (other parts from reference TRBV28 and TRBJ2-7): DVKVTQSSRYLVKRTGEKVFLECVQDMDHENMFWYRQDPGLGLRLIYFSYDVKMKEKGDIPEGYSVSREKKERFSLILESASTNQTSMYLCASRRTSASTYEQYFGPGTRLTVT.

The chain is built from TRBV7-9 and TRBJ1-2, with TRBD1 identical over 9 bases. Trimming took 5 bases from V and 8 from J; bases not matched to a gene: 6. The CDR3 spans 13 residues. In germline, CDR1 is SEHNR, CDR2 FQNEAQ (reference sequence). The CDR3 DNA sequence: TGTGCCAGCAGCCGGACAGGGGCTCGCGGCTACACCTTC. Protein sequence: CASSRTGARGYTF.

CDR3 nucleotides: TGTGCCAGCAGTTACTCGGGGGCAGGGAATTCACCCCTCCACTTT. Translation gives CASSYSGAGNSPLHF. This rearrangement joins TRBV6-5 to TRBJ1-6, with D perhaps matching TRBD1 (6 bases). CDR3 length: 15 residues. Germline-derived CDR1 and CDR2 are MNHEY and SVGAGI. Trimming stripped 0 bases from V and 7 bases from J, with 10 bases between.